The 25 T cell receptor beta chains below all came from one sample that was sequenced in a study of cytomegalovirus exposure and HLA in healthy donors. With 60 Vbeta and 13 Jbeta primers, the PCR was carried out. TCRdb's copy holds only in-frame clones and misses some; the assay was immunoSEQ multiplex PCR. This sample has roughly 90,000 clones; around 80% occur once, and the top ten carry 6% to 9.5%. The sample was PBMCs. The receptors come from a man aged 25-45 years in good health and CMV-seronegative.

A few counts support this clone. This chain links TRBV5-8 with TRBJ2-7; D possibly corresponds to TRBD1 (6 bases). V lost 3 bases and J lost 1, with 20 bases in between. This CDR3 has 17 residues. Germline V gene sequence: CDR1 SGHTS, CDR2 YDEGEE. This CDR3 is CASSSSTGTLLSYEQYF. In nucleotides, the CDR3 is TGTGCCAGCAGCTCTAGCACAGGGACACTTCTATCCTACGAGCAGTACTTC.

In nucleotides, the CDR3 is TGTGCCAGTTCGGCGGGGGCCAGGATCTATGGCTACACCTTC. It codes for CASSAGARIYGYTF. V is TRBV28 and J is TRBJ1-2; D possibly corresponds to TRBD1 (6 bases). The length of the CDR3 is 14 residues. CDR1 and CDR2 from the germline V gene are MDHEN and SYDVKM. V lost 9 bases and J 4 bases, leaving 18 bases between the germline ends.

The rearrangement uses TRBV29-1 and TRBJ2-5, with D perhaps matching TRBD2 (5 bases). V was trimmed by 4 bases and J by 7 bases, leaving 13 bases between them. Germline CDR1 SQVTM, CDR2 ANQGSEA. CDR3 length: 12 residues. This CDR3 reads CSVVPPRGTQYF. The DNA for the CDR3 is TGCAGCGTTGTCCCACCCCGGGGGACCCAGTACTTC.

The rearrangement joins TRBV11-2 to TRBJ2-1; 8 nucleotides match TRBD2. The CDR3 contains 16 residues. J lost 1 base, V lost 0 bases, and 2 bases had no gene match. Germline CDR1 reads SGHAT; CDR2 reads FQNNGV. CDR3 nucleotide sequence: TGTGCCAGCAGCTTAGAGGAGCGGGGGTCCTACAATGAGCAGTTCTTC. Residues: CASSLEERGSYNEQFF.

CDR3 sequence: CAWSVDPGNNSPLHF. The CDR3 DNA is TGTGCCTGGAGTGTAGACCCAGGAAACAATTCACCCCTCCACTTT. V is TRBV30 and J is TRBJ1-6, with D unclear. CDR1 is GTSNPN, CDR2 SVGIG, per germline (reference sequence). Trimming cost V 0 bases and J 7 bases, with 13 bases left between them. The CDR3 has 15 residues.

This chain uses TRBV11-2 with TRBJ1-1, with D maybe TRBD1 (5 bases). V lost 4 bases, J lost 5 bases, and 11 bases lay in between. The CDR3 covers 13 residues. CDR1 is SGHAT and CDR2 is FQNNGV in the germline V gene. The CDR3 loop reads CASSWGGGTEAFF. In nucleotides, the CDR3 is TGTGCCAGCAGCTGGGGGGGTGGGACTGAAGCTTTCTTT.

The chain carries TRBV5-1 and TRBJ2-7; TRBD1 agrees at 7 bases. In germline, CDR1 is SGHRS, CDR2 YFSETQ. This CDR3 has 13 amino acids. Losses at the gene ends were 6 bases for V and 2 bases for J; bases not matched to a gene: 5. CDR3 nucleotide sequence: TGCGCCAGCAATCAGGGGGAAACCTACGAGCAGTACTTC. The encoded protein is CASNQGETYEQYF.

The chain joins TRBV9 to TRBJ1-2, with D uncertain. The CDR3 totals 14 residues. V lost 0 bases and J lost 8, with 14 bases in between. Germline CDR1 reads SGDLS; CDR2 reads YYNGEE. CDR3 amino acids: CASSVGQPGRGYTF. The DNA of the CDR3 is TGTGCCAGCAGCGTAGGGCAGCCGGGGAGGGGCTACACCTTC.

J is TRBJ1-2 and V is TRBV7-2, with 7 bases aligning to TRBD1. This CDR3 spans 19 amino acids. Germline V lookup: CDR1 SGHTA, CDR2 FQGNSA. J was trimmed by 5 bases and V by 0 bases; bases with no gene match: 18. The CDR3 spells CASSLALARLEGARYGYTF. CDR3 coding DNA: TGTGCCAGCAGCTTAGCGCTTGCACGCCTCGAGGGGGCGCGGTATGGCTACACCTTC.

The V gene is TRBV30, the J gene TRBJ2-1, with 8 bases that match TRBD2. Looked up from germline, CDR1 is GTSNPN and CDR2 is SVGIG (reference sequence). The CDR3 totals 13 residues. V lost 1 base, J lost 8 bases, and 4 bases stayed unmatched. The CDR3 DNA sequence: TGTGCCTGGAGTGGGGGACTAGGCTATGAGCAGTTCTTC. It translates to CAWSGGLGYEQFF. The complete variable domain, with remaining parts taken from reference TRBV30 and TRBJ2-1, reads SQTIHQWPATLVQPVGSPLSLECTVEGTSNPNLYWYRQAAGRGLQLLFYSVGIGQISSEVPQNLSASRPQDRQFILSSKKLLLSDSGFYLCAWSGGLGYEQFFGPGTRLTVL.

V and J are TRBV19 and TRBJ2-7; 12 bases are shared with TRBD1. CDR3 size: 14 residues. Trimming cost V 7 bases and J 6 bases; bases outside gene matches: 7. Germline assignment: CDR1 LNHDA and CDR2 SQIVND (reference sequence). CDR3 residues: CASTPGQGATEQYF. In DNA form, the CDR3 reads TGTGCCAGTACTCCGGGACAGGGGGCAACCGAGCAGTACTTC.

This chain connects TRBV28 to TRBJ2-7; weak D call: TRBD1 (5 bases). The germline V and J ends were trimmed by 3 bases and 7 bases, with 19 bases remaining between them. CDR1 MDHEN and CDR2 SYDVKM come from the germline V gene. The CDR3 sequence is 15 residues long. This CDR3 is CASSLDTFTLREQYF. DNA for the CDR3: TGTGCCAGCAGTTTGGACACCTTCACCCTGAGGGAGCAGTACTTC.

V is TRBV29-1 and J is TRBJ2-5; tentative D call: TRBD1 (7 bases). The CDR3 consists of 18 residues. The germline V gene has CDR1 SQVTM and CDR2 ANQGSEA. The V end lost 3 bases, the J end lost 2 bases, and 25 bases lay between the germline ends. In DNA form, the CDR3 reads TGCAGCGTTGAGGGACTGGACAACAGGGGAGAAGGGCAAGAGACCCAGTACTTC. This sequence encodes CSVEGLDNRGEGQETQYF.

The chain couples TRBV10-2 to TRBJ1-5, with D possibly matching TRBD1 (6 bases). Trimming pared 6 bases from V and 4 bases from J, leaving 10 bases between. The CDR3 totals 13 residues. CDR1 and CDR2 (germline): WSHSY, SAAADI. CDR3 nucleotides: TGCGCCAGCAGAGAAGGGGGAAATCAGCCCCAGCATTTT. Its protein product is CASREGGNQPQHF.

The chain employs TRBV6-6 and TRBJ2-5, with 9 bases identical to TRBD1. The V gene's germline CDR1 is MNHNY and CDR2 SVGAGI (reference sequence). The CDR3 is made up of 16 amino acids. V was clipped by 4 bases and J by 4 bases; unmatched bases: 10. As DNA, the CDR3 is TGTGCCAGCAGTTTCACAGGGGGCCAGGGCGGAGAGACCCAGTACTTC. Encoded protein: CASSFTGGQGGETQYF.

The chain is built from TRBV2 and TRBJ2-3; 13 nucleotides line up with TRBD2. CDR1 and CDR2 (germline): SNHLY, FYNNEI. CDR3 length equals 16 residues. V lost 6 bases, J lost 4 bases, and 7 bases stayed unmatched. CDR3 protein: CASRSEGLAGADTQYF. CDR3 nucleotides: TGTGCCAGCAGGAGCGAAGGACTAGCGGGGGCAGATACGCAGTATTTT.

This rearrangement joins TRBV4-3 to TRBJ2-7, with 10 positions matching TRBD2. After removal of 0 bases from V and 4 bases from J, the junction contained 6 bases not matched to a gene. The length of the CDR3 is 16 residues. Germline loops: CDR1 LGHNA, CDR2 YSLEER. CDR3 loop: CASSQDVSGGAYEQYF. The CDR3, as DNA: TGCGCCAGCAGCCAAGATGTAAGCGGGGGGGCGTACGAGCAGTACTTC.

DNA for the CDR3: TGTGCCAGCAGCGTAGAGATGGACAGGGGGGACACTGAAGCTTTCTTT. Amino acids: CASSVEMDRGDTEAFF. The V and J genes are TRBV9 and TRBJ1-1; 10 bases are shared with TRBD1. This CDR3 region has 16 residues. Germline assignment: CDR1 SGDLS and CDR2 YYNGEE. The junction had 5 bases not matched to a gene; V was cut back by 0 bases and J by 3 bases.

The V gene is TRBV14, the J gene TRBJ2-3, with D possibly matching TRBD2 (6 bases). The V gene lost 4 bases and the J gene lost 3 bases, with 11 bases spanning the gap. This CDR3 is 14 amino acids long. The germline V gene encodes CDR1 SGHDN and CDR2 FVKESK. CDR3 sequence (DNA): TGTGCCAGCAGCCTTCGGGACTTTACAGATACGCAGTATTTT. This encodes CASSLRDFTDTQYF. Variable domain in full (rest from reference TRBV14 and TRBJ2-3): EAGVTQFPSHSVIEKGQTVTLRCDPISGHDNLYWYRRVMGKEIKFLLHFVKESKQDESGMPNNRFLAERTGGTYSTLKVQPAELEDSGVYFCASSLRDFTDTQYFGPGTRLTVL.

J is TRBJ1-1 and V is TRBV5-4; D gene uncertain. Germline lookup yields CDR1 SGHNT and CDR2 YYREEE (reference sequence). There are 14 residues in the CDR3. The V and J ends lost 4 bases and 1 base respectively, with 11 bases between them. The CDR3 DNA sequence: TGTGCCAGCAGCAGCGGACTGGGGAACACTGAAGCTTTCTTT. This sequence encodes CASSSGLGNTEAFF. The complete variable domain, with remaining parts taken from reference TRBV5-4 and TRBJ1-1, reads ETGVTQSPTHLIKTRGQQVTLRCSSQSGHNTVSWYQQALGQGPQFIFQYYREEENGRGNFPPRFSGLQFPNYSSELNVNALELDDSALYLCASSSGLGNTEAFFGQGTRLTVV.

The chain has TRBV28 and TRBJ2-4; TRBD1 matches 7 bases. The CDR3 has 16 residues. Germline assignment: CDR1 MDHEN and CDR2 SYDVKM. The V and J ends lost 5 bases and 0 bases, in that order; junction bases with no gene match: 7. In DNA, the CDR3 is TGTGCCAGCAGTCCTGGACAGGTCCTAGCCAAAAACATTCAGTACTTC. Its translation is CASSPGQVLAKNIQYF.

This chain connects TRBV27 to TRBJ2-4; 8 bases are a match to TRBD1. The V and J ends lost 2 bases and 13 bases, in that order; junction bases with no gene match: 10. The CDR3 consists of 14 residues. Germline assignment: CDR1 MNHEY and CDR2 SMNVEV (reference sequence). CDR3 amino acids: CASSLQGAESTQYF. CDR3 bases: TGTGCCAGCAGTTTACAGGGGGCGGAGAGCACACAGTACTTC.

The chain recombines TRBV5-1 with TRBJ2-1; 11 bases agree with TRBD1. The length of the CDR3 is 16 residues. From germline, CDR1 is SGHRS and CDR2 YFSETQ. V was clipped by 3 bases and J by 0 bases; unmatched bases: 2. CDR3: CASSWTGGGSYNEQFF. The CDR3 bases are TGCGCCAGCAGCTGGACAGGGGGCGGCTCCTACAATGAGCAGTTCTTC.

The chain has TRBV28 and TRBJ1-1; TRBD1 agrees at 8 bases. Germline values: CDR1 MDHEN, CDR2 SYDVKM. The CDR3 has 16 amino acids. V lost 2 bases to trimming and J lost 4 bases; unmatched junction nucleotides: 9. In DNA form, the CDR3 reads TGTGCCAGCAGTTTAGGGCCCACAGGGGGAGGCACTGAAGCTTTCTTT. Translated: CASSLGPTGGGTEAFF.

The chain carries TRBV6-4 and TRBJ2-3; 8 nucleotides agree with TRBD2. The CDR3 sequence is 14 residues long. The junction had 2 bases not matched to a gene; V was cut back by 4 bases and J by 2 bases. The germline gives CDR1 MRHNA, CDR2 SNTAGT. CDR3 coding DNA: TGTGCCAGCAGTGTGCGGGGGGACACAGATACGCAGTATTTT. It translates to CASSVRGDTDTQYF.